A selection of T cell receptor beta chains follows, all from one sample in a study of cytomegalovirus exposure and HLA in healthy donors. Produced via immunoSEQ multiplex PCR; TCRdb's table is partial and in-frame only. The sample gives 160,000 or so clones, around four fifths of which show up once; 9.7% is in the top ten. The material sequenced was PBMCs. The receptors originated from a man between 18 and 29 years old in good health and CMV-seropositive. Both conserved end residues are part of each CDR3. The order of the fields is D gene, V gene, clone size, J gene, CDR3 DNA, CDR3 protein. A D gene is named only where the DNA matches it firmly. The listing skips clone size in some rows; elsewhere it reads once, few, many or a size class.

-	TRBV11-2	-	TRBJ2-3	TGTGCCAGCAGCTTATCCCAGGGCGCAGATACGCAGTATTTT	CASSLSQGADTQYF
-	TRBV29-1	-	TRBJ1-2	TGCAGCGTTGGGGGGACCGGGGGGATTTATGGCTACACCTTC	CSVGGTGGIYGYTF
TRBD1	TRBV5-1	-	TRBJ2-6	TGCGCCAGCAGCCAGACAGGGGGGCGCGTCGTCGGGGCCAACGTCCTGACTTTC	CASSQTGGRVVGANVLTF
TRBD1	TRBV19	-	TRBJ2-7	TGTGCCAGTACCTCCGACAGGGCCCCCTACGAGCAGTACTTC	CASTSDRAPYEQYF
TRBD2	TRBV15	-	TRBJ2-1	TGTGCCACCAGCAGAGTGACTAGCCTCGGCTACAATGAGCAGTTCTTC	CATSRVTSLGYNEQFF
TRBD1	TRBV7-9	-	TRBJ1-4	TGTGCCAGCAGCTTAAGTCAGGGGGGCAATGAAAAACTGTTTTTT	CASSLSQGGNEKLFF
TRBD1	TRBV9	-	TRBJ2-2	TGTGCCAGCAGCCCTGGACAGGGAGCGAACACCGGGGAGCTGTTTTTT	CASSPGQGANTGELFF
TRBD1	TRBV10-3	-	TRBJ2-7	TGTGCCATCAGTGCGGGACAGAGCTCCTACGAGCAGTACTTC	CAISAGQSSYEQYF
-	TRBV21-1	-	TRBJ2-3	TGTGCCAGCAGCCCTAGCACAGATACGCAGTATTTT	CASSPSTDTQYF
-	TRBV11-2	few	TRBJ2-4	TGTGCCAGCAGCTTAGAGCCGCGGAACATTCAGTACTTC	CASSLEPRNIQYF